These 25 T cell receptor beta chains were sequenced from one sample in a study of cytomegalovirus exposure and HLA in healthy donors. Use of 60 Vbeta and 13 Jbeta primers characterized the PCR. Clones were read by immunoSEQ multiplex PCR, and TCRdb kept only the in-frame ones, dropping some. The sample contains under 200,000 clones, 75% to 90% of which appear only once. The sample comprised PBMCs. The receptors originated from a woman under 30 in good health and CMV-seronegative.

A remark on this clone: This specimen includes other DNA sequences encoding the same CDR3. V gene TRBV5-1 combines with J gene TRBJ2-1; D possibly corresponds to TRBD2 (6 bases). CDR3 size: 14 residues. Trimming stripped 2 bases from V and 1 base from J, with 7 bases between. Per germline, CDR1 SGHRS and CDR2 YFSETQ. In DNA, the CDR3 is TGCGCCAGCAGCTTTGGGGGGTCCTACAATGAGCAGTTCTTC. Protein sequence: CASSFGGSYNEQFF.

The gene calls are TRBV6-1 and TRBJ2-7; perhaps TRBD1 as D (6 bases). Germline CDR1 reads MNHNS; CDR2 reads SASEGT. Trimming removed 5 bases at V and 3 bases at J, with 11 bases between. This CDR3 comprises 13 residues. The CDR3: CASSPDSNYEQYF. CDR3 coding DNA: TGTGCCAGCAGTCCGGACAGTAACTACGAGCAGTACTTC.

V is TRBV5-1 and J is TRBJ2-5, with TRBD2 matching 8 bases. The closer fit of TRBJ2-7 to the DNA end suggests the J call may be wrong. Germline CDR1 is SGHRS and CDR2 is YFSETQ. This CDR3 has 18 residues. CDR3: CASSNPGLGGSSLYEQYF. The CDR3 DNA sequence: TGCGCCAGCAGCAACCCGGGACTAGGCGGGAGTTCTCTTTACGAGCAGTACTTC.

The chain employs TRBV30 and TRBJ2-3; 10 bases are shared with TRBD1. The CDR3 is 14 amino acids. The germline V gene encodes CDR1 GTSNPN and CDR2 SVGIG (reference sequence). V was pared by 5 bases and J by 5 bases, with 7 bases of the junction left unmatched. This CDR3 reads CAWDRGPWGDTQYF. CDR3 in DNA: TGTGCCTGGGACAGGGGGCCGTGGGGAGATACGCAGTATTTT.

This clone was found a few times. V is TRBV27 and J is TRBJ2-3; D is undetermined. Germline V gene data show CDR1 as MNHEY and CDR2 as SMNVEV (reference sequence). There are 14 residues in the CDR3. Trimming stripped 5 bases from V and 0 bases from J, with 9 bases between. The CDR3 sequence: CASSGLSSTDTQYF. The CDR3 DNA follows: TGTGCCAGCAGTGGGCTTTCTAGCACAGATACGCAGTATTTT.

This chain uses TRBV2 with TRBJ2-5; 10 bases agree with TRBD2. Germline values: CDR1 SNHLY, CDR2 FYNNEI. The CDR3 contains 15 residues. V was pared by 1 base and J by 6 bases, with 5 bases of the junction left unmatched. As DNA, the CDR3 is TGTGCCAGCAGTGAAGTTAGCGGGGGGCGGAAGACCCAGTACTTC. It yields the protein CASSEVSGGRKTQYF.

The CDR3 nucleotides read TGTGCCAGCAGCATCGGTGAGACCCAGTACTTC. The encoded protein is CASSIGETQYF. This sequence joins TRBV7-9 and TRBJ2-5; no definite D call. Germline assignment: CDR1 SEHNR and CDR2 FQNEAQ (reference sequence). The CDR3 spans 11 residues. V shed 5 bases and J shed 5 bases, with 6 bases lying between them.

The CDR3 loop reads CASKGTGPYGYTF. The CDR3 DNA reads TGTGCCAGCAAGGGGACAGGGCCCTATGGCTACACCTTC. V gene TRBV28 combines with J gene TRBJ1-2; 9 bases fit TRBD1. From germline, CDR1 is MDHEN and CDR2 SYDVKM. The V gene end was trimmed by 7 bases and the J gene end by 4 bases; junction bases not matched to a gene: 4. There are 13 residues in the CDR3.

The rearrangement uses TRBV19 and TRBJ1-2, with TRBD1 identical over 9 bases. The germline V gene has CDR1 LNHDA and CDR2 SQIVND (reference sequence). The ends lost 7 bases at V and 4 bases at J; junction bases unmatched: 13. CDR3 size: 16 residues. CDR3 in DNA: TGTGCCAGTACTATGTATGAAACAGGGGGCCCCTATGGCTACACCTTC. It codes for CASTMYETGGPYGYTF. Complete variable domain (other parts from reference TRBV19 and TRBJ1-2): DGGITQSPKYLFRKEGQNVTLSCEQNLNHDAMYWYRQDPGQGLRLIYYSQIVNDFQKGDIAEGYSVSREKKESFPLTVTSAQKNPTAFYLCASTMYETGGPYGYTFGSGTRLTVV.

This rearrangement joins TRBV19 to TRBJ2-2, with a tentative D call TRBD2 (5 bases). In germline, CDR1 is LNHDA, CDR2 SQIVND (reference sequence). V lost 8 bases, J lost 4 bases, and 8 bases lay in between. This CDR3 is built from 12 residues. Here the CDR3 reads CASEGLTGELFF. CDR3 nucleotide sequence: TGTGCCAGTGAAGGACTCACCGGGGAGCTGTTTTTT.

This rearrangement joins TRBV4-2 to TRBJ2-3; 8 bases are a match to TRBD2. Trimming took 5 bases from V and 5 from J; bases not matched to a gene: 18. Germline CDR1 is LGHNA and CDR2 is YNFKEQ. The CDR3 length is 18 residues. This chain's CDR3 is CASSEAYRREDLGDTQYF. CDR3 DNA: TGTGCCAGCAGCGAAGCTTACCGGCGGGAGGATTTAGGAGATACGCAGTATTTT.

The rearrangement uses TRBV7-6 and TRBJ1-3; 7 bases agree with TRBD1. The CDR3 consists of 17 residues. The germline CDR1 and CDR2 sequences are SGHVS and FNYEAQ. After removal of 5 bases from V and 0 bases from J, the junction contained 10 bases not matched to a gene. The CDR3 DNA sequence: TGTGCCAGCAGCCCACGGGACAGCTTCAACTCTGGAAACACCATATATTTT. The encoded protein is CASSPRDSFNSGNTIYF.

This chain joins TRBV5-1 and TRBJ2-3; TRBD2 agrees at 7 bases. This CDR3 spans 17 amino acids. Germline CDR1 reads SGHRS; CDR2 reads YFSETQ. V dropped 0 bases and J dropped 1; count of bases not matched to a gene: 8. The CDR3 bases are TGCGCCAGCAGCTTGGACGCGGGAGAATGGGGCACAGATACGCAGTATTTT. Translating gives CASSLDAGEWGTDTQYF.

This clone was counted many times. The chain links TRBV19 to TRBJ1-2; no firm D call. Looked up from germline, CDR1 is LNHDA and CDR2 is SQIVND (reference sequence). Trimming took 8 bases from V and 6 from J, leaving 13 bases between them. The CDR3 loop spans 12 amino acids. The CDR3 here is CASGRWEDGYTF. The CDR3 nucleotides read TGTGCCAGTGGCCGGTGGGAGGATGGCTACACCTTC. Drawing the rest from reference TRBV19 and TRBJ1-2, the complete variable domain is DGGITQSPKYLFRKEGQNVTLSCEQNLNHDAMYWYRQDPGQGLRLIYYSQIVNDFQKGDIAEGYSVSREKKESFPLTVTSAQKNPTAFYLCASGRWEDGYTFGSGTRLTVV.

V is TRBV28 and J is TRBJ2-7; 8 bases map to TRBD2. The germline CDR1 and CDR2 sequences are MDHEN and SYDVKM. This CDR3 spans 14 amino acids. V trimming: 3 bases; J trimming: 4 bases; junction bases outside the gene matches: 5. The CDR3 is CASSFYREGYEQYF. The CDR3 region has the DNA TGTGCCAGCAGTTTCTATCGGGAGGGTTACGAGCAGTACTTC.

The chain's CDR3 is CASTEGAGYGYTF. CDR3 sequence (DNA): TGTGCCAGCACCGAGGGGGCTGGCTATGGCTACACCTTC. The V call is TRBV6-5, the J call TRBJ1-2; 7 bases align to TRBD1. J gave up 4 bases and V 7 bases, and 6 bases lay outside the gene matches. The germline V gene has CDR1 MNHEY and CDR2 SVGAGI. CDR3 size: 13 residues.

This chain links TRBV6-5 with TRBJ2-4; 14 bases line up with TRBD2. The CDR3 consists of 16 residues. Germline V CDR1 and CDR2: MNHEY, SVGAGI. After removal of 2 bases from V and 5 bases from J, the junction contained 2 bases not matched to a gene. The CDR3 DNA is TGTGCCAGCAGTTACGGGACTAGCGGGGGTGAAAACATTCAGTACTTC. Encoded protein: CASSYGTSGGENIQYF.

The chain has TRBV10-3 and TRBJ2-7; 7 bases map to TRBD1. Trimming cost V 0 bases and J 4 bases; bases outside gene matches: 6. Per germline, CDR1 ENHRY and CDR2 SYGVKD. The CDR3 runs to 15 residues. This chain's CDR3 is CAISESRQGEYEQYF. CDR3 nucleotide sequence: TGTGCCATCAGTGAGTCGAGGCAGGGGGAATACGAGCAGTACTTC.

The chain is built from TRBV5-1 and TRBJ2-2; the D is unclear. In germline, CDR1 is SGHRS, CDR2 YFSETQ. V was cut by 3 bases and J by 0 bases, with 3 bases left in between. The CDR3 is made up of 13 amino acids. Here the CDR3 reads CASSSSNTGELFF. CDR3 DNA: TGCGCCAGCAGCTCTTCGAACACCGGGGAGCTGTTTTTT.

The chain carries TRBV27 and TRBJ1-4; 7 positions match TRBD1. The CDR3 sequence is 16 residues long. Germline assignment: CDR1 MNHEY and CDR2 SMNVEV (reference sequence). Trimming took 0 bases from V and 10 from J; bases not matched to a gene: 11. DNA of the CDR3: TGTGCCAGCAGTTTATCCCGACAGGGTCCAGAAGGAAAACTGTTTTTT. Amino acid sequence: CASSLSRQGPEGKLFF.

The sample holds one count of this clone. The chain has TRBV7-7 and TRBJ1-1; 11 bases are shared with TRBD1. V was pared by 5 bases and J by 2 bases, with 4 bases of the junction left unmatched. In germline, CDR1 is SSHAT, CDR2 FNYEAQ (reference sequence). This CDR3 is 15 amino acids long. CDR3 DNA: TGTGCCAGCAGCCAGGACAGGGGGCTTAACACTGAAGCTTTCTTT. Translation: CASSQDRGLNTEAFF.

This chain connects TRBV6-5 to TRBJ2-1, with 11 bases fitting TRBD2. V lost 6 bases to trimming and J lost 1 base; unmatched junction nucleotides: 2. Germline V lookup: CDR1 MNHEY, CDR2 SVGAGI. CDR3 length equals 15 residues. The CDR3 sequence is CASSRTSGSYNEQFF. DNA of the CDR3: TGTGCCAGCAGCCGGACTAGCGGGTCCTACAATGAGCAGTTCTTC.

The V and J genes are TRBV29-1 and TRBJ2-3; 7 bases align to TRBD1. Germline V CDR1 and CDR2: SQVTM, ANQGSEA. The ends lost 2 bases at V and 2 bases at J; junction bases unmatched: 7. The CDR3 runs to 15 residues. The CDR3 protein is CSVELEDRVTDTQYF. CDR3 nucleotide sequence: TGCAGCGTTGAACTTGAAGACAGGGTCACAGATACGCAGTATTTT.

CDR3 protein: CASSWGTANTGELFF. The CDR3 DNA reads as TGTGCCAGCAGCTGGGGGACAGCGAACACCGGGGAGCTGTTTTTT. The chain recombines TRBV7-8 with TRBJ2-2, with 7 bases matching TRBD1. Looked up from germline, CDR1 is SGHVS and CDR2 is FQNEAQ. Losses at the gene ends were 4 bases for V and 0 bases for J; bases not matched to a gene: 2. The CDR3 has 15 residues.

J is TRBJ2-2 and V is TRBV10-1; tentative D call: TRBD2 (7 bases). CDR3 size: 15 residues. The V gene's germline CDR1 is WNHNN and CDR2 SYGVQD (reference sequence). Trimming removed 3 bases at V and 4 bases at J, with 12 bases between. Here the CDR3 DNA reads TGCGCCAGCAGTGATGGGGGGGCTGGCACCGGGGAGCTGTTTTTT. Its translation: CASSDGGAGTGELFF.